The 3 T cell receptor beta chains listed next were all sequenced from one sample in a study of T cell repertoires in cytomegalovirus infection. These receptors have no known antigen. TCRdb re-called the reads through MiXCR, storing one row per CDR3 protein. The data hold approximately 1,000,000 distinct CDR3 sequences, with about a third observed a single time. Sequenced material: cultured CD8+ T cells from PBMCs, taken from culture after CMV antigen stimulation. The receptors stem from a human donor in good health (CMV status not recorded). Some clones in this sample may be carry-over from other donors' samples.

The V call is TRBV11-2, the J call TRBJ2-7; D possibly corresponds to TRBD1 (6 bases). V was clipped by 5 bases and J by 5 bases, with 22 bases between them. This CDR3 contains 16 residues. Germline-derived CDR1 and CDR2 are SGHAT and FQNNGV. CDR3 bases: TGTGCCAGCAGCCCAACTCCGGACAGCTCAGGGAACGAGCAGTACTTC. Its translation: CASSPTPDSSGNEQYF.

In this sample, this clonotype turned up a few times. This chain joins TRBV6-6 and TRBJ1-4, with D tentatively TRBD1 (6 bases). V was clipped by 2 bases and J by 8 bases, with 12 bases between them. This CDR3 has 14 residues. Germline V gene data show CDR1 as MNHNY and CDR2 as SVGAGI (reference sequence). The CDR3 protein is CASSYGGAREKLFF. Here the CDR3 DNA reads TGTGCCAGCAGTTACGGGGGGGCGCGGGAAAAACTGTTTTTT.

The CDR3 spells CASSYPPSGASEEQYF. CDR3 DNA sequence: TGTGCCAGCAGTTACCCCCCTAGCGGGGCCTCCGAGGAGCAGTACTTC. The chain has TRBV6-6 and TRBJ2-7; 9 nucleotides line up with TRBD2. Germline CDR1 reads MNHNY; CDR2 reads SVGAGI (reference sequence). V was clipped by 2 bases and J by 7 bases; unmatched bases: 12. The CDR3 runs to 16 residues.